The TCR beta chain under discussion was sequenced for a study of OX40 agonist ivuxolimab in advanced cancers. Study in general: With ivuxolimab, an agonistic anti-OX40 (CD134) antibody, patients were treated. Approximately 40% of patients had received prior checkpoint inhibitor therapy. Three patients got partial responses; one had hepatocellular carcinoma and two had cutaneous melanoma. Study observations and caveats: Clonal expansion was seen in CD4+ and CD8+ blood T cells by week 6 at 0.1 to 3.0 mg/kg.

Note on this clone: Its cognate antigen is unknown.

Profiled with immunoSEQ multiplex PCR; TCRdb holds only in-frame clones, not every one. Of approximately 86,000 clones listed, 80% to 95% are singletons. The sample consisted of CD4+ or CD8+ T cells sorted from blood, taken in a trial of the OX40 agonist ivuxolimab. The TCR comes from an adult with an advanced solid tumor such as melanoma, head and neck, liver or kidney cancer.

The CDR3 DNA reads TGTGCCAGCAGAGTGAAGGTGAACACTGAAGCTTTCTTT. Amino acids: CASRVKVNTEAFF. J is TRBJ1-1 and V is TRBV6-1, with D unresolved. Per the germline V gene, CDR1 is MNHNS and CDR2 is SASEGT. This CDR3 is built from 13 residues. Trimming shortened V by 6 bases and J by 0 bases, and 8 bases separated the two germline ends.